Listed below are T cell receptor beta chains from one sample, sequenced in a study of PD-1 blockade in classical Hodgkin lymphoma. Here immunoSEQ multiplex PCR was the method, and the copy in TCRdb shows in-frame clones only, minus some. Found here are tens of thousands of clones, 70% to 80% of them singletons; the top ten hold roughly a fifth. Source: peripheral blood mononuclear cells (PBMCs), taken before the fourth cycle of nivolumab. These receptor sequences come from a human donor with classical Hodgkin lymphoma. CDR3s include the opening cysteine and the closing phenylalanine or tryptophan. A D gene is named only where the DNA matches it firmly. Clone size is given for some rows only: seen once, a few or many times, or a class if the clone is expanded.

V gene,clone size,D gene,J gene,CDR3 DNA,CDR3 protein
TRBV7-9,.,.,TRBJ2-7,TGTGCCAGCAGCTTAAATAGTCCCCAGTACGAGCAGTACTTC,CASSLNSPQYEQYF
TRBV30,.,.,TRBJ2-3,TGTGCCTGGGGGGACGGATACACAGATACGCAGTATTTT,CAWGDGYTDTQYF
TRBV5-1,.,.,TRBJ2-7,TGCGCCAGCAGCCCGGGACCGGAGTCCTACGAGCAGTACTTC,CASSPGPESYEQYF
TRBV21-1,.,.,TRBJ1-2,TGTGCCAGCAGCAAAGGTAGCGATTATGGCTACACCTTC,CASSKGSDYGYTF
TRBV15,.,TRBD2,TRBJ2-5,TGTGCCACCAGCGGTAGAGGGACTAGCTCCCGTGAGACCCAGTACTTC,CATSGRGTSSRETQYF
TRBV29-1,.,.,TRBJ1-5,TGCAGCACCCGTCAGGACCCCAATCAGCCCCAGCATTTT,CSTRQDPNQPQHF
TRBV19,.,.,TRBJ2-1,TGTGCCAGTAGTCAGGGACTCAGGGGGAATGAGCAGTTCTTC,CASSQGLRGNEQFF
TRBV21-1,.,.,TRBJ1-1,TGTGCCAGCAGCAAATCAGGCTGGGACACTGAAGCTTTCTTT,CASSKSGWDTEAFF
TRBV6-1,few,.,TRBJ2-5,TGTGCCAGCAGTGAAGCGCGGGCGGGGGCGGCAATCCAAGAGACCCAGTACTTC,CASSEARAGAAIQETQYF
TRBV11-2,.,.,TRBJ2-1,TGTGCCAGCAGCTTAGGAGCTAGCTCCTACAATGAGCAGTTCTTC,CASSLGASSYNEQFF
TRBV20-1,.,TRBD1,TRBJ1-1,TGCAGTGCTCCGCAGGGGGCTGGAGCTTTCTTT,CSAPQGAGAFF
TRBV5-1,.,.,TRBJ1-3,TGCGCCAGCAGCTTGAGGATGGGTTCCTCTGGAAACACCATATATTTT,CASSLRMGSSGNTIYF
TRBV7-6,.,.,TRBJ2-2,TGTGCCAGCAACCAGTTGTCCGGGGAGCTGTTTTTT,CASNQLSGELFF
TRBV6-5,.,.,TRBJ1-1,TGTGCCAGCAGTTACCTGGGGACGGGTGAGAACACTGAAGCTTTCTTT,CASSYLGTGENTEAFF
TRBV7-9,once,.,TRBJ2-4,TGTGCCAGCAGCCCCCGAGCCCAAAACATTCAGTACTTC,CASSPRAQNIQYF
TRBV7-6,.,TRBD1,TRBJ1-4,TGTGCCAGCAGCGCACAGGGGGCTAGAGAAAAACTGTTTTTT,CASSAQGAREKLFF
TRBV4-2,once,.,TRBJ2-1,TGTGCCAGCAGTCTAGTCCAGCAAGGGGCCCATGAGCAGTTCTTC,CASSLVQQGAHEQFF
TRBV6-5,.,TRBD1,TRBJ1-1,TGTGCCAGCAGTACTCAGACAGGGGGGCACACTGAAGCTTTCTTT,CASSTQTGGHTEAFF
TRBV18,.,TRBD1,TRBJ2-5,TGTGCCAGCTCACCAATAGGGGGCAGAGAGACCCAGTACTTC,CASSPIGGRETQYF
TRBV28,.,.,TRBJ1-1,TGTGCCAGCAGTTCCCTTATCGGGGGCACTGAAGCTTTCTTT,CASSSLIGGTEAFF
TRBV19,once,TRBD1,TRBJ1-2,TGTGCCAGTAGTATAGCGGGACAGAGGAATCTCTATGGCTACACCTTC,CASSIAGQRNLYGYTF
TRBV7-2,once,TRBD2,TRBJ2-1,TGTGCCAGCAGCTTATTTAGCGGGAGTTACAATGAGCAGTTCTTC,CASSLFSGSYNEQFF
TRBV4-2,once,TRBD2,TRBJ2-7,TGTGCCAGCAGCCAAGATAAGATAACTAGCGGCTTCTCCTACGAGCAGTACTTC,CASSQDKITSGFSYEQYF
TRBV4-1,.,TRBD1,TRBJ1-5,TGCGCCAGCAACCCAGGATCAGGGGGCGATCAGCCCCAGCATTTT,CASNPGSGGDQPQHF
TRBV21-1,.,.,TRBJ1-6,TGTGCCAGCAGCAAAGGTAGGGGGCCGGTTGGACCCCTCCACTTT,CASSKGRGPVGPLHF
TRBV6-6,few,TRBD2,TRBJ2-1,TGTGCCAGCAGTCTCGGGACGGGGGGGTACGAGCAGTTCTTC,CASSLGTGGYEQFF
TRBV30,.,.,TRBJ2-3,TGTGCCTGGAGTGGTGCGGCACTCACAGATACGCAGTATTTT,CAWSGAALTDTQYF
TRBV6-1,.,.,TRBJ2-1,TGTGCCAGCAGTGGGCACTCGGCAACCATTGGGAATGAGCAGTTCTTC,CASSGHSATIGNEQFF
TRBV28,.,TRBD2,TRBJ2-1,TGTGCCAGCAGTCCGGGACTAGCGATATACAATGAGCAGTTCTTC,CASSPGLAIYNEQFF
TRBV11-2,.,.,TRBJ2-7,TGTGCCAGCAGCTTCTTTTCTGCGGCCTACGAGCAGTACTTC,CASSFFSAAYEQYF
TRBV7-6,few,.,TRBJ2-1,TGTGCCAGCAGCTTCTCTTACAATGAGCAGTTCTTC,CASSFSYNEQFF
TRBV18,.,.,TRBJ2-2,TGTGCCAGCTCACCACATGAACCGGGGACCGGGGAGCTGTTTTTT,CASSPHEPGTGELFF
TRBV29-1,.,.,TRBJ1-2,TGCAGCGTTGAATACGGGGTCGATGGCTACACCTTC,CSVEYGVDGYTF
TRBV15,.,.,TRBJ2-2,TGTGCCACCAGCAGGTCCAAGCTTGGCGGGGAGCTGTTTTTT,CATSRSKLGGELFF
TRBV9,.,.,TRBJ2-3,TGTGCCAGCAGCGTAGCTGGCAGCACAGATACGCAGTATTTT,CASSVAGSTDTQYF
TRBV11-2,.,TRBD1,TRBJ1-1,TGTGCCCAGGGGGGGATTGAAGCTTTCTTT,CAQGGIEAFF
TRBV5-6,.,.,TRBJ1-3,TGTGCCAGCAGCCTTCTTACCGGACAGCTTGGCTCTGGAAACACCATATATTTT,CASSLLTGQLGSGNTIYF
TRBV5-1,.,.,TRBJ2-5,TGCGCCAGCCACCCGGAGGGCCGTTTTGGGACCCAGTACTTC,CASHPEGRFGTQYF
TRBV7-2,.,TRBD1,TRBJ2-1,TGTGCCAGCAGCGAGGGGGACAGGGTGGGCAATGAGCAGTTCTTC,CASSEGDRVGNEQFF
TRBV7-6,once,TRBD2,TRBJ2-1,TGTGCCAGCAGCTTAAATTCAGTAGCGGGAGGGCAGAATGAGCAGTTCTTC,CASSLNSVAGGQNEQFF
TRBV27,medium-sized,TRBD1,TRBJ2-7,TGTGCCAGCAACGATGGCCCAGACAGGGGGCGCTTTGGGGAGCAGTACTTC,CASNDGPDRGRFGEQYF